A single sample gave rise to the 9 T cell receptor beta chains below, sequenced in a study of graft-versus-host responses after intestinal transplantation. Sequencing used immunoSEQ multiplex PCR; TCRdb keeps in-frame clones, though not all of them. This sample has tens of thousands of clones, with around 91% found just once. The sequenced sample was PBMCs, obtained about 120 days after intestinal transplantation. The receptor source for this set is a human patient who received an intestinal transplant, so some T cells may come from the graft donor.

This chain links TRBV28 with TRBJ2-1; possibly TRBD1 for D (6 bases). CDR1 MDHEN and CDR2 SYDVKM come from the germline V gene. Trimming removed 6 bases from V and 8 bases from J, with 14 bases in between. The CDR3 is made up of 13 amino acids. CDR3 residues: CASSLRQVYEQFF. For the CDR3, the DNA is TGTGCCAGCAGCCTTAGACAGGTCTATGAGCAGTTCTTC.

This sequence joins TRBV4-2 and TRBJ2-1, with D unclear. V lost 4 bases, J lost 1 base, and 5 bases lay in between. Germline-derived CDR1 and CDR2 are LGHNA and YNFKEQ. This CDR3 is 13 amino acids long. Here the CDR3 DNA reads TGTGCCAGCAGCCCAGGTTCCTACAATGAGCAGTTCTTC. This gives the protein CASSPGSYNEQFF.

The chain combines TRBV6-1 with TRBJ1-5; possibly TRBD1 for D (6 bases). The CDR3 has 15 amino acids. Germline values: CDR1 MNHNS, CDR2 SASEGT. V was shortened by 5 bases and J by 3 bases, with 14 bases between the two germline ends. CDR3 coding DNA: TGTGCCAGCAGTCCTGAAATGGGGGCCAATCAGCCCCAGCATTTT. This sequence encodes CASSPEMGANQPQHF.

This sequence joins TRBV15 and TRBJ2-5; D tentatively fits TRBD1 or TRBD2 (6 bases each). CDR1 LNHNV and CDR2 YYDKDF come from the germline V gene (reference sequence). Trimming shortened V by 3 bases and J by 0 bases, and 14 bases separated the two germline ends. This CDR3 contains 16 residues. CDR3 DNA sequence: TGTGCCACCAGCAGGGGGGGCGGCGCCTACCAAGAGACCCAGTACTTC. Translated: CATSRGGGAYQETQYF.

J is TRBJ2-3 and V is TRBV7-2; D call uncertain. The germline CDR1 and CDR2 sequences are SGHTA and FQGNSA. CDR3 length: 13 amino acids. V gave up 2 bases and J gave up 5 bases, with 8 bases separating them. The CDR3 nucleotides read TGTGCCAGCAGCTTATACCCCGGAGATACGCAGTATTTT. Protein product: CASSLYPGDTQYF.

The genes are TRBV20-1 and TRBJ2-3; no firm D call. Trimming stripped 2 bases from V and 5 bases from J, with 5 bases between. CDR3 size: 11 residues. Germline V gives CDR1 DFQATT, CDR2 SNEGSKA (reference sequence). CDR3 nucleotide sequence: TGCAGTGCTAGATACGGAGATACGCAGTATTTT. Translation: CSARYGDTQYF.

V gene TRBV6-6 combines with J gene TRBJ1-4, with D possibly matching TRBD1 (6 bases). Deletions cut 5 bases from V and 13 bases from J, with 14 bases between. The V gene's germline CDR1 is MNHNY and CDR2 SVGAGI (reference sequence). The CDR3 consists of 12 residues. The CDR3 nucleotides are TGTGCCAGCAGTCCTCCGGGACAAAGACTGTTTTTT. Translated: CASSPPGQRLFF.

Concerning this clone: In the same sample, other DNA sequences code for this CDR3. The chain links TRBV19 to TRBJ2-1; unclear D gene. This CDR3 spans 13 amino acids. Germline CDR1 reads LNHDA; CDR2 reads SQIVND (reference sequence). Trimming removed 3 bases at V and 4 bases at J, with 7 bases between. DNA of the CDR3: TGTGCCAGTAGTATCGACGTGTACAATGAGCAGTTCTTC. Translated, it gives CASSIDVYNEQFF.

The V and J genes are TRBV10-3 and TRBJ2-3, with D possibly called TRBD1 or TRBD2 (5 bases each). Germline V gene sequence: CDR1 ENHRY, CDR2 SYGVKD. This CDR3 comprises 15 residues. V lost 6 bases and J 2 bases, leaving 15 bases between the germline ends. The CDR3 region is CAIRDWGIATDTQYF. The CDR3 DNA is TGTGCCATCAGGGACTGGGGGATTGCCACAGATACGCAGTATTTT.